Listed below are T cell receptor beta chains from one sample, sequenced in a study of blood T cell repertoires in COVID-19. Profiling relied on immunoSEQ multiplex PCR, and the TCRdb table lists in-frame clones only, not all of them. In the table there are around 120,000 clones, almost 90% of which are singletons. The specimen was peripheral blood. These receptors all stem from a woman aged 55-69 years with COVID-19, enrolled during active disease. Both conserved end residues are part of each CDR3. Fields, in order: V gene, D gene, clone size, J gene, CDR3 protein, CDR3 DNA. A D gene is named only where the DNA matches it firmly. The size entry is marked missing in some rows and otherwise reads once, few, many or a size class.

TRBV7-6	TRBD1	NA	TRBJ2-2	CASSFMGQANTGELFF	TGTGCCAGCAGCTTTATGGGACAGGCGAACACCGGGGAGCTGTTTTTT
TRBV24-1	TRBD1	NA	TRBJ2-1	CATDSGQDGDEQFF	TGTGCCACCGACTCGGGACAGGATGGAGATGAGCAGTTCTTC
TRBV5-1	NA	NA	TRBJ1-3	CASSLALTTTSGNTIYF	TGCGCCAGCAGCTTGGCCCTGACAACGACCTCTGGAAACACCATATATTTT
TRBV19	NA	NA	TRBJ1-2	CASKMGGAGGMDGYTF	TGTGCCAGTAAAATGGGGGGGGCCGGGGGAATGGATGGCTACACCTTC
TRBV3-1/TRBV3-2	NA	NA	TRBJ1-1	CASSLYRDTEAFF	TGTGCCAGCAGTCTCTACAGGGACACTGAAGCTTTCTTT
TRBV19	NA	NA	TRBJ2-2	CASSPLMGGTGELFF	TGTGCCAGTAGCCCATTGATGGGGGGTACCGGGGAGCTGTTTTTT
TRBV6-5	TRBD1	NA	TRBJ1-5	CASSSTGGGGQPQHF	TGTGCCAGCAGTAGCACAGGGGGCGGTGGTCAGCCCCAGCATTTT
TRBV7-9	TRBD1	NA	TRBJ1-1	CASSVGDRSMNTEAFF	TGTGCCAGCAGCGTAGGGGACAGAAGCATGAACACTGAAGCTTTCTTT
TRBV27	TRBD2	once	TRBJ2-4	CASSLGRGYIQYF	TGTGCCAGCAGTTTAGGGAGGGGCTACATTCAGTACTTC
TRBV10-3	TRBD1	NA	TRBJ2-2	CAISPTRDRNTGELFF	TGTGCCATCAGTCCGACTCGGGACAGGAACACCGGGGAGCTGTTTTTT
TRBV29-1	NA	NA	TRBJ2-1	CSANPQGSSYNEQFF	TGCAGCGCCAATCCCCAGGGGAGCTCCTACAATGAGCAGTTCTTC
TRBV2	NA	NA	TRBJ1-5	CASSVSGQYSNQPQHF	TGTGCCAGCAGTGTCTCAGGACAGTATAGCAATCAGCCCCAGCATTTT
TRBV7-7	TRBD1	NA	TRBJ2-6	CASSLGGRGDGANVLTF	TGTGCTAGCAGCTTAGGGGGCAGGGGTGATGGGGCCAACGTCCTGACTTTC
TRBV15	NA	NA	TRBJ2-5	CATSRSGGQETQYF	TGTGCCACCAGCAGAAGTGGGGGGCAAGAGACCCAGTACTTC
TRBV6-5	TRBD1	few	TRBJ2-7	CASTTGTGSSYEQYF	TGTGCCAGCACCACCGGGACAGGATCTTCCTACGAGCAGTACTTC
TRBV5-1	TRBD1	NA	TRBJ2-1	CASSARDRGLNEQFF	TGCGCCAGCAGCGCCCGGGACAGGGGACTCAATGAGCAGTTCTTC
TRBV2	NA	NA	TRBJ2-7	CASSERGSVPEQYF	TGTGCCAGCAGTGAAAGGGGTTCCGTCCCCGAGCAGTACTTC
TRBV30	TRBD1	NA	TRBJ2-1	CAWSVTGGTGGFF	TGTGCCTGGAGTGTAACGGGGGGGACAGGGGGTTTCTTC
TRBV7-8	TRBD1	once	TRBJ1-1	CASSWDRNTEAFF	TGTGCCAGCAGCTGGGACAGGAACACTGAAGCTTTCTTT